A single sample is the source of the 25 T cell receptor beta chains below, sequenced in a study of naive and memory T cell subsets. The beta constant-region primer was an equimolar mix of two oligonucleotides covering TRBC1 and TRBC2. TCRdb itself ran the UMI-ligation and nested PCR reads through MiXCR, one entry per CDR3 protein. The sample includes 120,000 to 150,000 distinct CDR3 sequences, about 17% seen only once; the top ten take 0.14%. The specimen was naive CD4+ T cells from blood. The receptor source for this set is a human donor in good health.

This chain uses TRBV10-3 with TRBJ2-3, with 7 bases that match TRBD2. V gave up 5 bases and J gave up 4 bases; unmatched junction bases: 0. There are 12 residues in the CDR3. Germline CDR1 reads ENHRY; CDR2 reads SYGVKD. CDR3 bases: TGTGCCATCAGTCGGGAGGCAGATACGCAGTATTTT. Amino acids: CAISREADTQYF.

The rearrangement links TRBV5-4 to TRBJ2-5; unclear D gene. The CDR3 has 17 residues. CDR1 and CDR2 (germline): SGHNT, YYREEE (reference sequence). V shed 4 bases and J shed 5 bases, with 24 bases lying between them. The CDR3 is CASSPSPALQNRETQYF. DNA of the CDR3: TGTGCCAGCAGCCCATCACCGGCGCTCCAAAACCGGGAGACCCAGTACTTC.

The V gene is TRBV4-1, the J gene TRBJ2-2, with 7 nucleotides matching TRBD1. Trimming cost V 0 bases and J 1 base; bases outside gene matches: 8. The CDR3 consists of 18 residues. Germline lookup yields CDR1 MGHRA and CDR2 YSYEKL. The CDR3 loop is CASSQDIYRGLNTGELFF. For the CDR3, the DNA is TGCGCCAGCAGCCAAGATATTTACAGGGGATTGAACACCGGGGAGCTGTTTTTT.

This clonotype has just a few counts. The CDR3 here is CSASFLPSADGYTF. Written as DNA, the CDR3 is TGCAGTGCTTCCTTCCTTCCCTCGGCGGATGGCTACACCTTC. This sequence joins TRBV20-1 and TRBJ1-2; D unresolved. V was cut by 5 bases and J by 6 bases, with 19 bases left in between. The CDR3 contains 14 residues. The germline CDR1 and CDR2 sequences are DFQATT and SNEGSKA (reference sequence).

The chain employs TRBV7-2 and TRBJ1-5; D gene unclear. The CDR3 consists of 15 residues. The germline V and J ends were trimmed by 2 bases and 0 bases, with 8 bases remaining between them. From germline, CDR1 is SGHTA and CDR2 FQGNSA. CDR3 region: CASSLNSNSNQPQHF. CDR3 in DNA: TGTGCCAGCAGCTTAAACTCTAATAGCAATCAGCCCCAGCATTTT.

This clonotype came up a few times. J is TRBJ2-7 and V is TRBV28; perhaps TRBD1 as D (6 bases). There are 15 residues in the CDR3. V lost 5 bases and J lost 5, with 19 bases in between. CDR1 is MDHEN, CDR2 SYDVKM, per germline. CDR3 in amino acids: CASSPLGAGSNEQYF. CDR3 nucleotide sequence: TGTGCCAGCAGTCCCCTGGGGGCAGGCAGCAACGAGCAGTACTTC.

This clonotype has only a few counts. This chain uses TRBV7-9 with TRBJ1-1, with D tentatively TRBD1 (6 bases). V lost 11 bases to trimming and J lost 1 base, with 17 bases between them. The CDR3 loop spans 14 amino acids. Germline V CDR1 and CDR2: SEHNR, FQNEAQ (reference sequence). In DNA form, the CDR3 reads TGTGCCGCACTTAAAGGACAGCAGAACACTGAAGCTTTCTTT. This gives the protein CAALKGQQNTEAFF.

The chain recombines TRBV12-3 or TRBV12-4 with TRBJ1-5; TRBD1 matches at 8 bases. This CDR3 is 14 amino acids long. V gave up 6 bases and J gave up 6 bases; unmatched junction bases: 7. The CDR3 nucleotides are TGTGCCAGCAGAGGACAGGGACGAGGTCAGCCCCAGCATTTT. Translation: CASRGQGRGQPQHF.

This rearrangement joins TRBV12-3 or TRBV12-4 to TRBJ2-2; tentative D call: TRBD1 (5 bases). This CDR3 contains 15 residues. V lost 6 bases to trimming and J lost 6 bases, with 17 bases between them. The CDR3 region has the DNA TGTGCCAGCAGATCCAGGGCTGCTGGGGCCGGGGAGCTGTTTTTT. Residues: CASRSRAAGAGELFF.

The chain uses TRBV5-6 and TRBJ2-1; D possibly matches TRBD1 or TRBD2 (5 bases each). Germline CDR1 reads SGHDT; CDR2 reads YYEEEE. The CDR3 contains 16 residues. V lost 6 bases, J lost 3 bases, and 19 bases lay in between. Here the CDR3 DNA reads TGTGCCAGCATGCCCGGGACCTCATCTGGCTACAATGAGCAGTTCTTC. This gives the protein CASMPGTSSGYNEQFF. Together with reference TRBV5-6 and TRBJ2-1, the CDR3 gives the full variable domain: DAGVTQSPTHLIKTRGQQVTLRCSPKSGHDTVSWYQQALGQGPQFIFQYYEEEERQRGNFPDRFSGHQFPNYSSELNVNALLLGDSALYLCASMPGTSSGYNEQFFGPGTRLTVL.

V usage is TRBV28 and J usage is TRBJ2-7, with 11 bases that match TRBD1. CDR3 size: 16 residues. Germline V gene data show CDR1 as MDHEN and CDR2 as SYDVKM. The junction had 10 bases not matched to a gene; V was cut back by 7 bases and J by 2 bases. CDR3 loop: CASTDAGQGETYEQYF. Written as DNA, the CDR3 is TGTGCCAGCACCGATGCGGGACAGGGGGAGACCTACGAGCAGTACTTC.

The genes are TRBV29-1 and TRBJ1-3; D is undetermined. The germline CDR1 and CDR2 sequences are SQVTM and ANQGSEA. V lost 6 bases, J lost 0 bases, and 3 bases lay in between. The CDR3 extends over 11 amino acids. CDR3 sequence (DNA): TGCAGCGTCTTCTCTGGAAACACCATATATTTT. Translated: CSVFSGNTIYF.

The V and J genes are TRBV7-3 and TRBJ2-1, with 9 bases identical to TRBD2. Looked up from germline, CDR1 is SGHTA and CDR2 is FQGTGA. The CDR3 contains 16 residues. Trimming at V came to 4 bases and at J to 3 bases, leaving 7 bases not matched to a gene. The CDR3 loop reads CASSYNSGSSYNEQFF. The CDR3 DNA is TGTGCCAGCAGCTATAATAGCGGGAGCAGCTACAATGAGCAGTTCTTC.

DNA for the CDR3: TGTGCCACCACTCGGAGAGGGCGCACAGATACGCAGTATTTT. It specifies CATTRRGRTDTQYF. V usage is TRBV6-2 or TRBV6-3 and J usage is TRBJ2-3; D might be TRBD2 (5 bases). Germline assignment: CDR1 MNHEY and CDR2 SVGEGT. The CDR3 consists of 14 residues. Trimming removed 10 bases at V and 1 base at J, with 15 bases between.

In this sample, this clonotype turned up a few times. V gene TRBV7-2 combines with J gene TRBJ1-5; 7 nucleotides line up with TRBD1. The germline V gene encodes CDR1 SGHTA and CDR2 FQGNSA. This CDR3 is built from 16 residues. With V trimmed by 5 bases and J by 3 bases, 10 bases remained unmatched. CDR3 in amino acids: CASSPGQERLNQPQHF. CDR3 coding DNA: TGTGCCAGCAGCCCCGGACAGGAAAGACTCAATCAGCCCCAGCATTTT.

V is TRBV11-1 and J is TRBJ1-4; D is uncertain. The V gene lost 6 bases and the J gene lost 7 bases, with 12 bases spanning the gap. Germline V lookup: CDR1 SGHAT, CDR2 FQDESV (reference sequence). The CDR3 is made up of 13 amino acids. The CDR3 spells CASSSSLAEKLFF. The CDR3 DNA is TGTGCCAGCAGTTCTAGCCTGGCTGAAAAACTGTTTTTT.

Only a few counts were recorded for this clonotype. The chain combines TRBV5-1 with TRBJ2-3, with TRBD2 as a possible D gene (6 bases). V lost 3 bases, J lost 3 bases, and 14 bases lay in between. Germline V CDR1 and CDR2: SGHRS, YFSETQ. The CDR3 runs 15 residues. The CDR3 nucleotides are TGCGCCAGCAGCTCCCCCCCGGGGGTAACAGATACGCAGTATTTT. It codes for CASSSPPGVTDTQYF.

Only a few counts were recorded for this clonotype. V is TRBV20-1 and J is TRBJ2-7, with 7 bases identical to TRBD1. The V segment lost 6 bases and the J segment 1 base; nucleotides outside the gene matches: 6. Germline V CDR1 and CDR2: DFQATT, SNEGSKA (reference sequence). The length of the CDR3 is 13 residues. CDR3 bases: TGCAGTGCCCGGGACAGCATTTCCTACGAGCAGTACTTC. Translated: CSARDSISYEQYF.

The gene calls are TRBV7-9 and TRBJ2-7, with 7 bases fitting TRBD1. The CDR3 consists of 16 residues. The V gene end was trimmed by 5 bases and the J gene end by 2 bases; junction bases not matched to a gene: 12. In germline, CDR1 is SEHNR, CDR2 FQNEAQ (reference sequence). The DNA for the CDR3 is TGTGCCAGCAGCAAGGGACAGCCCTCGCTTACCTACGAGCAGTACTTC. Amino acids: CASSKGQPSLTYEQYF.

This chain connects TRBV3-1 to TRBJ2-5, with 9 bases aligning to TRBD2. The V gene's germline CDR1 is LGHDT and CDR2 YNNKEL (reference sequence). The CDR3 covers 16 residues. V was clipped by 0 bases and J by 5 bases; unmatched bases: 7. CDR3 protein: CASSQERSGRRETQYF. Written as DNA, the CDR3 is TGTGCCAGCAGCCAAGAACGTAGCGGGAGAAGGGAGACCCAGTACTTC.

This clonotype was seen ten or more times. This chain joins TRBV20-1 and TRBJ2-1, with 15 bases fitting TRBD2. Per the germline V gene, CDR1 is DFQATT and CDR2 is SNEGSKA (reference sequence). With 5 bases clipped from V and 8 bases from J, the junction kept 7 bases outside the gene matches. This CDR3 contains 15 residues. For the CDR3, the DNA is TGCAGTGCTCGGACTAGCGGGAGGGCCGGCGATGAGCAGTTCTTC. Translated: CSARTSGRAGDEQFF.

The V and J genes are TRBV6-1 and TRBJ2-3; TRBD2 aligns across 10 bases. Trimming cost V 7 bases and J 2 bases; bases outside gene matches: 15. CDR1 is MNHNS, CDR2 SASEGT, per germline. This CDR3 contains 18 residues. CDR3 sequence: CASTSPERSGRFTDTQYF. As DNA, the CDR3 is TGTGCCAGCACCTCACCTGAACGTAGCGGGAGGTTCACAGATACGCAGTATTTT.

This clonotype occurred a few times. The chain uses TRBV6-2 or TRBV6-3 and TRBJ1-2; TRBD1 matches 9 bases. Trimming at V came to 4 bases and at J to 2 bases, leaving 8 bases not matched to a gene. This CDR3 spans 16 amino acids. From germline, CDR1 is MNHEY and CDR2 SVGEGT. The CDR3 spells CASSSFLGQGNYGYTF. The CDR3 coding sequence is TGTGCCAGCAGTTCCTTTCTGGGACAGGGAAACTATGGCTACACCTTC.

In nucleotides, the CDR3 is TGTGCCAGCTCACCACCGAGCTCCTACGAGCAGTACTTC. Its protein is CASSPPSSYEQYF. The chain joins TRBV18 to TRBJ2-7, with D hard to call. Per the germline V gene, CDR1 is KGHSH and CDR2 is LQKENI. The CDR3 has 13 amino acids. Trimming left V 0 bases short and J 0 bases short, with 3 bases between.

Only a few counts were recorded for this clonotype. As DNA, the CDR3 is TGTGCCACCAGCCTTCGGGACAGGGGAGGCCATGAGCAGTTCTTC. Translated, it gives CATSLRDRGGHEQFF. This chain joins TRBV15 and TRBJ2-1; 10 positions match TRBD1. Germline V gene data show CDR1 as LNHNV and CDR2 as YYDKDF (reference sequence). CDR3 length: 15 residues. V trimming: 5 bases; J trimming: 8 bases; junction bases outside the gene matches: 9.